The rows below give T cell receptor beta chains drawn from one sample of a study of cytomegalovirus exposure and HLA in healthy donors. Only in-frame clones appear in the TCRdb table, and some are missing; sequencing was by immunoSEQ multiplex PCR. The table records about 130,000 clones, less than 85% of them present only once. Sequencing input: PBMCs. These receptors originate from a man aged 40-49 years in good health and CMV-seronegative. Both conserved end residues are part of each CDR3. The order of the fields is clone size, D gene, J gene, V gene, CDR3 DNA, CDR3 protein. A D gene is named only where the DNA matches it firmly. Some rows mark clone size as missing; the rest say once, few, many or name a class of expanded clone.

clone size: -
D gene: TRBD1
J gene: TRBJ1-5
V gene: TRBV27
CDR3 DNA: TGTGCCAGTGGGACAGGGGTGGGTCAGCCCCAGCATTTT
CDR3 protein: CASGTGVGQPQHF

clone size: -
D gene: -
J gene: TRBJ1-5
V gene: TRBV19
CDR3 DNA: TGTGCCAGTAGTACAGTGAATAGCAATCAGCCCCAGCATTTT
CDR3 protein: CASSTVNSNQPQHF

clone size: once
D gene: TRBD1
J gene: TRBJ2-5
V gene: TRBV18
CDR3 DNA: TGTGCCAGCTCTCCCACAGGGGCCGAGACCCAGTACTTC
CDR3 protein: CASSPTGAETQYF

clone size: once
D gene: TRBD1
J gene: TRBJ1-1
V gene: TRBV5-1
CDR3 DNA: TGCGCCAGCAGCTTGGCCGCAGGACAGGGAGTCACTGAAGCTTTCTTT
CDR3 protein: CASSLAAGQGVTEAFF

clone size: -
D gene: -
J gene: TRBJ2-7
V gene: TRBV30
CDR3 DNA: TGTGCCTCCCAAACTCGACAGTCCTACGAGCAGTACTTC
CDR3 protein: CASQTRQSYEQYF

clone size: -
D gene: TRBD2
J gene: TRBJ2-1
V gene: TRBV19
CDR3 DNA: TGTGCCAGTAGTATGGGACTAGCGGGAGGTAACAATGAGCAGTTCTTC
CDR3 protein: CASSMGLAGGNNEQFF

clone size: -
D gene: -
J gene: TRBJ2-4
V gene: TRBV19
CDR3 DNA: TGTGCCAGTAGTCCCGGGGACATCCTAGGCATTCAGTACTTC
CDR3 protein: CASSPGDILGIQYF

clone size: many
D gene: -
J gene: TRBJ1-5
V gene: TRBV27
CDR3 DNA: TGTGCCAGCAGGTCAGGGATCAATCAGCCCCAGCATTTT
CDR3 protein: CASRSGINQPQHF

clone size: -
D gene: TRBD1
J gene: TRBJ2-7
V gene: TRBV4-2
CDR3 DNA: TGTGCCAGCAGCCAAGAGGGACAGAGGACTTCCTACGAGCAGTACTTC
CDR3 protein: CASSQEGQRTSYEQYF

clone size: -
D gene: -
J gene: TRBJ2-5
V gene: TRBV30
CDR3 DNA: TGTGCCTGGAGTGGGGGGACACAAGAGACCCAGTACTTC
CDR3 protein: CAWSGGTQETQYF

clone size: -
D gene: -
J gene: TRBJ2-7
V gene: TRBV27
CDR3 DNA: TGTGCCAGCAGTTTATTTCGGGGAGGTGGCGGTCCCTACGAGCAGTACTTC
CDR3 protein: CASSLFRGGGGPYEQYF

clone size: few
D gene: -
J gene: TRBJ1-2
V gene: TRBV21-1
CDR3 DNA: TGTGTCAAACCACCAGGACAGGGATGTGGCTACACCTTC
CDR3 protein: CVKPPGQGCGYTF

clone size: -
D gene: TRBD1
J gene: TRBJ2-2
V gene: TRBV19
CDR3 DNA: TGTGCCAGTACCCGTAAGGGGGCAGGTACCGGGGAGCTGTTTTTT
CDR3 protein: CASTRKGAGTGELFF

clone size: once
D gene: -
J gene: TRBJ2-5
V gene: TRBV2
CDR3 DNA: TGTGCCAGAGGCCCCCGGTCAGGGGCGCGAGAGACCCAGTACTTC
CDR3 protein: CARGPRSGARETQYF

clone size: few
D gene: TRBD1
J gene: TRBJ2-7
V gene: TRBV6-5
CDR3 DNA: TGTGCCAGCAGTTACCGGGACAGGGGATCCTACGAGCAGTACTTC
CDR3 protein: CASSYRDRGSYEQYF

clone size: -
D gene: -
J gene: TRBJ2-7
V gene: TRBV25-1
CDR3 DNA: TGTGCCAGCAGTGAAGAGGGAAGGCAGAGGGACTACGAGCAGTACTTC
CDR3 protein: CASSEEGRQRDYEQYF

clone size: -
D gene: TRBD1
J gene: TRBJ2-2
V gene: TRBV5-1
CDR3 DNA: TGCGCCAGCAGCTCCCGGGACAGTGGGGGCACCGGGGAGCTGTTTTTT
CDR3 protein: CASSSRDSGGTGELFF